The sequence of this T cell receptor beta chain was determined in a study of blood T cell repertoires in COVID-19. The wider study: From T cells, B-cell-depleted T cells, or PBMCs came the material, which was cDNA or gDNA.

As handled by the study authors: Estimates of nucleated cell counts were drawn from the amplification of reference gene primers. Assay: immunoSEQ multiplex PCR; the TCRdb copy retains only in-frame clones and omits some. V and J calls and clone size are those listed in that table; D and trimming were worked out from the DNA. The sample lists 200,000 to 250,000 clones, 85% to 90% seen once, with 14% to 15% in the top ten. Recruitment covered 25 or so US areas and drew participants whose ages spanned roughly 18 to 89 years. Clinical histories supplied by participants themselves formed the basis of cohort assignment. What was sequenced was PBMCs or T cells enriched from blood (not recorded which). The TCR originated in a woman in her fifties or sixties with acute COVID-19.

The CDR3 here is CASSSGTSGRRWETQYF. For the CDR3, the DNA is TGTGCCAGCAGTTCCGGGACTAGCGGGAGACGATGGGAGACCCAGTACTTC. The chain employs TRBV28 and TRBJ2-5, with 14 positions matching TRBD2. Per the germline V gene, CDR1 is MDHEN and CDR2 is SYDVKM. CDR3 length: 17 residues. Germline trimming cut 4 bases from V and 5 bases from J; bases unmatched to any gene: 9.